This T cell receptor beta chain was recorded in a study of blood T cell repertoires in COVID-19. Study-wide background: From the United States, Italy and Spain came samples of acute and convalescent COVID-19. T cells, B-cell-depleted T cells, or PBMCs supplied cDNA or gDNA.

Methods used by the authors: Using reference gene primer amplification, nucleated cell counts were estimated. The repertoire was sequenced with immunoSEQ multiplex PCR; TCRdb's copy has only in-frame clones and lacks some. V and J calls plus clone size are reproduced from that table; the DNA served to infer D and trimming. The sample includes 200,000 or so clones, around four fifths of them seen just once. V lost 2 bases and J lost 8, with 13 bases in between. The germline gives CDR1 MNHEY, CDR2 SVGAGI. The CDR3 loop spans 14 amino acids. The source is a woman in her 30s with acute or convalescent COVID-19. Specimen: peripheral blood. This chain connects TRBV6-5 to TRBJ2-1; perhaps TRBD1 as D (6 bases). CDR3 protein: CASSYRGKSHEQFF. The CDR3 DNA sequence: TGTGCCAGCAGTTACAGGGGGAAAAGCCATGAGCAGTTCTTC.